This TCR beta chain was found in a study of T cell responses to AZD1222 COVID-19 vaccine. About the study: Second-dose timings of about 4 or about 12 weeks were pooled.

CDR3 length equals 13 residues. Study-wide findings and caveats: Just five to seven AZD1222 recipients tested seropositive at baseline. Within unmutated variant regions lay the reported targets of nearly half of spike-specific TCRs.

Assay: immunoSEQ multiplex PCR; the TCRdb copy retains only in-frame clones and omits some. The sample contains 130,000 to 150,000 clones, approximately 90% of which appear only once. Concerning this clone: Its antigen is as yet unknown.

The sequenced sample was peripheral blood, obtained on day 0 of AZD1222 vaccination. The chain couples TRBV21-1 to TRBJ2-1; TRBD2 reflects the table's D call only, with no check against the DNA. TRBV21-1 is deemed a pseudogene. The sequence came from an adult in good health. The DNA for the CDR3 is TGTGCCAGCAGCAATCCGGGACTAGCGGTGCAGTTCTTC. Translating it yields CASSNPGLAVQFF.